The rows below give T cell receptor beta chains drawn from one sample of a study of shared T cell receptors in the human thymus. Sequenced by immunoSEQ multiplex PCR; TCRdb stores in-frame clones only, minus some. This sample carries hundreds of thousands of clones, around 87% of them seen once, and the ten largest clones take 0.0094%. The sample also formed part of further work on human thymus T cells.

Input material: thymocytes. The origin of the receptors is a boy in the first two years of life with a congenital heart defect. The CDR3 runs from the conserved cysteine through the conserved F or W. The order of the fields is clone size, V gene, D gene, J gene, CDR3 DNA, CDR3 protein. The D gene is left open where the match is weak. Clone size, where shown, is once, few, many, or a class for clones that have expanded.

>.|TRBV5-1|.|TRBJ2-1
TGCGCCAGCAGCCTAGGCGGGGAGAATGAGCAGTTCTTC
CASSLGGENEQFF
>.|TRBV5-1|.|TRBJ1-1
TGCGCCAGCAGCTTGAGCGCTAACACTGAAGCTTTCTTT
CASSLSANTEAFF
>.|TRBV28|.|TRBJ1-1
TGTGCCAGTCAGGGTAGGAACACTGAAGCTTTCTTT
CASQGRNTEAFF
>.|TRBV11-3|.|TRBJ1-6
TGTGCCAGCAGCCATGACAGGAATTCACCCCTCCACTTT
CASSHDRNSPLHF
>.|TRBV25-1|.|TRBJ2-5
TGTGCCAGCAGTACTACTGCCGGGGGTGGACAAGAGACCCAGTACTTC
CASSTTAGGGQETQYF
>.|TRBV2|.|TRBJ2-1
TGTGCCACCGCCCTATGGACTCTTCTAAGCGTGTCCTACAATGAGCAGTTCTTC
CATALWTLLSVSYNEQFF
>.|TRBV6-6|TRBD2|TRBJ2-3
TGTGCCAGCAGTTACAGGGCGGGAGACACAGATACGCAGTATTTT
CASSYRAGDTDTQYF
>.|TRBV5-1|.|TRBJ2-7
TGCGCCAGCAGCTTGGTGGCGGGAAACTCCTACGAGCAGTACTTC
CASSLVAGNSYEQYF
>.|TRBV28|.|TRBJ2-5
TGTGCCAGCAGTTTAGACTTCCAAGAGACCCAGTACTTC
CASSLDFQETQYF
>few|TRBV10-1|.|TRBJ2-1
TGCGCCAGCAGTGACAGAAATGAGCAGTTCTTC
CASSDRNEQFF
>.|TRBV27|.|TRBJ2-7
TGTGCCAGCAGCCCGTCAGTAAGCTCCTACGAGCAGTACTTC
CASSPSVSSYEQYF
>.|TRBV27|TRBD2|TRBJ2-7
TGTGCCAGCAGTCCGGTTCGTGGGACTACCCGGACCTACGAGCAGTACTTC
CASSPVRGTTRTYEQYF
>.|TRBV4-3|TRBD2|TRBJ2-7
TGCGCCAGCAGCCACGCTAGCGGGTCCTACGAGCAGTACTTC
CASSHASGSYEQYF
>.|TRBV29-1|.|TRBJ1-5
TGCAGCGTCGCCGAAGCCCCAATGAATCAGCCCCAGCATTTT
CSVAEAPMNQPQHF
>.|TRBV7-9|TRBD1|TRBJ1-5
TGTGCCAGCAGCCCAGGGACAGGGGGCTCCTATTTCAATCAGCCCCAGCATTTT
CASSPGTGGSYFNQPQHF
>.|TRBV28|.|TRBJ2-3
TGTGCCAGCAGTTTCGGACAGGAGGGTTACAGTGCGCAGTATTTT
CASSFGQEGYSAQYF
>.|TRBV5-8|.|TRBJ2-3
TGTGCCAGCCTCCGGGAAGGATGCACAGATACGCAGTATTTT
CASLREGCTDTQYF
>.|TRBV7-2|.|TRBJ2-7
TGTGCCAGCAGCTTAGCACCCGGGATGTACGAGCAGTACTTC
CASSLAPGMYEQYF
>.|TRBV5-1|.|TRBJ2-1
TGCGCCAGCAGCTGGACAGTAAGGGGGTACAATGAGCAGTTCTTC
CASSWTVRGYNEQFF